This T cell receptor beta chain was captured in a study of T cells expressing NK-cell markers. TCR beta libraries carry UMIs added by 5'RACE template switching. TCRdb reprocessed the 5' RACE reads; each CDR3 protein has one entry and no DNA is given. Its clone listing holds 350,000 to 400,000 distinct CDR3 sequences. Germline V gives CDR1 SQVTM, CDR2 ANQGSEA. The length of the CDR3 is 16 residues. The material sequenced was blood T cells: a sorted CD56 or NKG2C T cell subset, CD4+ or CD8+ T cells, or bulk PBMC T cells (not recorded which). The source is a woman aged 45-65 years in good health. The chain employs TRBV29-1 and TRBJ2-1; TCRdb selects TRBD2, and the lack of DNA leaves this call unchecked. The chain's CDR3 is CSVEDRTSGKYNEQFF.